These 21 T cell receptor beta chains came from one sample sequenced in a study of beta chain features in type 1 diabetes. Study-wide findings and caveats: Researchers report that Type 1 diabetes patients had moderately but significantly shorter TCRB CDR3s across all four CD4+ subsets.

Every isolated RNA sample was fully reverse transcribed, so sequencing captured expressed TCRB transcripts. Profiled with immunoSEQ multiplex PCR; TCRdb holds only in-frame clones, not every one. The sample lists a few hundred thousand clones, roughly 13% occurring once. These receptors have no known antigen. Specimen: naive CD4+ T cells from blood. These receptors came from a woman younger than 30 with type 1 diabetes.

This clone was seen a handful of times. CDR3 sequence: CASSAGPDYGYTF. CDR3 nucleotides: TGTGCCAGCAGCGCTGGGCCCGACTATGGCTACACCTTC. This sequence joins TRBV7-2 and TRBJ1-2; D remains ambiguous. This CDR3 has 13 amino acids. V was clipped by 5 bases and J by 3 bases, with 10 bases between them. The germline V gene encodes CDR1 SGHTA and CDR2 FQGNSA.

This clone was detected a few times. The chain is built from TRBV12-5 and TRBJ2-2; 9 nucleotides align to TRBD2. Germline CDR1 is LGHNT and CDR2 is FRNRAP. The junction had 8 bases not matched to a gene; V was cut back by 6 bases and J by 6 bases. This CDR3 is built from 15 residues. DNA for the CDR3: TGTGCTAGTGGCATAGCGGGGGATTTCGCCGGGGAGCTGTTTTTT. This codes for CASGIAGDFAGELFF.

The rearrangement uses TRBV28 and TRBJ1-2; TRBD1 agrees at 7 bases. The germline gives CDR1 MDHEN, CDR2 SYDVKM. The CDR3 runs to 16 residues. V lost 5 bases and J lost 0; bases outside the gene matches: 9. The DNA for the CDR3 is TGTGCCAGCAGTCCCTTTCGGACAGGACCTAACTATGGCTACACCTTC. This codes for CASSPFRTGPNYGYTF.

The chain links TRBV5-1 to TRBJ2-7; TRBD1 might be the D (5 bases). With 0 bases removed from V and 5 bases from J, the gap between germline ends came to 15 bases. Per germline, CDR1 SGHRS and CDR2 YFSETQ. The CDR3 has 15 amino acids. This CDR3 reads CASSLVLDTQNEQYF. The CDR3 nucleotides are TGCGCCAGCAGCTTGGTGCTGGACACCCAGAACGAGCAGTACTTC.

This clone has more than one count but fewer than ten. CDR3 DNA: TGCGCCAGCAGCATTAGCGGGAGCACCTACAATGAGCAGTTCTTC. Its protein product is CASSISGSTYNEQFF. V gene TRBV5-1 combines with J gene TRBJ2-1, with TRBD2 identical over 9 bases. Trimming removed 4 bases from V and 2 bases from J; junction bases left unmatched: 4. There are 15 residues in the CDR3. The germline gives CDR1 SGHRS, CDR2 YFSETQ.

This chain's CDR3 is CASGPGGGPQHF. Here the CDR3 DNA reads TGTGCCAGCGGGCCCGGGGGGGGGCCCCAGCATTTT. The chain is built from TRBV27 and TRBJ1-5; maybe TRBD1 (5 bases). V lost 8 bases and J 9 bases, leaving 14 bases between the germline ends. The germline V gene encodes CDR1 MNHEY and CDR2 SMNVEV (reference sequence). The CDR3 sequence is 12 residues long.

The chain joins TRBV30 to TRBJ2-2, with D perhaps matching TRBD1 (6 bases). Germline assignment: CDR1 GTSNPN and CDR2 SVGIG (reference sequence). The CDR3 spans 14 residues. With 3 bases removed from V and 3 bases from J, the gap between germline ends came to 11 bases. In nucleotides, the CDR3 is TGTGCCTGGAGAGCAACAGGGTACACCGGGGAGCTGTTTTTT. It yields the protein CAWRATGYTGELFF.

A note on this clone: One end of the junction varies from germline; a read error may be responsible. CDR3 coding DNA: TGTGCCAGCAGCGAATGGGCGGGGAGAGGGACGGATACGCAGTATTTT. Its protein is CASSEWAGRGTDTQYF. The chain uses TRBV25-1 and TRBJ2-3; the D gene is possibly TRBD2 (6 bases). Looked up from germline, CDR1 is MGHDK and CDR2 is SYGVNS. The CDR3 consists of 16 residues.

This sequence joins TRBV11-2 and TRBJ2-5, with D hard to call. The CDR3 is 13 residues long. The V gene lost 0 bases and the J gene lost 5 bases, with 7 bases spanning the gap. The germline V gene has CDR1 SGHAT and CDR2 FQNNGV. Here the CDR3 reads CASSLDFYETQYF. CDR3 DNA sequence: TGTGCCAGCAGCTTAGACTTCTACGAGACCCAGTACTTC.

The J gene is TRBJ2-1, the V gene TRBV28; TRBD1 agrees at 8 bases. The trim removed 7 bases at V and 4 bases at J, leaving 12 bases unmatched. The CDR3 loop spans 16 amino acids. Germline V gene sequence: CDR1 MDHEN, CDR2 SYDVKM. The CDR3 bases are TGTGCCAGCAAAGGACAGGGTGAGGGTCGGTACAATGAGCAGTTCTTC. Its protein is CASKGQGEGRYNEQFF.

Of note for this clone: Other DNA sequences in this sample translate to the same CDR3. The genes are TRBV4-3 and TRBJ2-1; possibly TRBD2 for D (5 bases). Trimming shortened V by 4 bases and J by 8 bases, and 12 bases separated the two germline ends. CDR1 is LGHNA and CDR2 is YSLEER in the germline V gene. This CDR3 is 13 amino acids long. The CDR3 bases are TGCGCCAGCAGCCCGCGAGTGAGGGATGAGCAGTTCTTC. This gives the protein CASSPRVRDEQFF.

This clone was picked up a small number of times. The gene calls are TRBV30 and TRBJ1-3; perhaps TRBD1 as D (6 bases). The CDR3 has 14 residues. The germline V gene has CDR1 GTSNPN and CDR2 SVGIG (reference sequence). Trimming pared 5 bases from V and 2 bases from J, leaving 13 bases between. CDR3 protein: CAWDRPGAGNTIYF. DNA for the CDR3: TGTGCCTGGGACCGTCCAGGGGCTGGAAACACCATATATTTT.

This clone occurred a few times. J is TRBJ2-5 and V is TRBV15; 11 bases are shared with TRBD2. V shed 0 bases, J shed 5 bases, and the junction held 5 bases outside the gene matches. This CDR3 is 16 amino acids long. The germline CDR1 and CDR2 sequences are LNHNV and YYDKDF (reference sequence). The CDR3 DNA reads as TGTGCCACCAGCAGAGATCTAGCGGGAGGCTTCGAGACCCAGTACTTC. The encoded protein is CATSRDLAGGFETQYF.

CDR3 DNA: TGCGCCAGCAGCTTGGCGGGAGGGCCCGATACGCAGTATTTT. Translation gives CASSLAGGPDTQYF. V usage is TRBV5-1 and J usage is TRBJ2-3, with 8 bases identical to TRBD2. CDR1 and CDR2 (germline): SGHRS, YFSETQ. The CDR3 loop spans 14 amino acids. Trimming took 0 bases from V and 6 from J; bases not matched to a gene: 3.

This clone occurred a few times. The chain couples TRBV7-9 to TRBJ2-7; TRBD2 matches 7 bases. In germline, CDR1 is SEHNR, CDR2 FQNEAQ (reference sequence). Trimming cost V 5 bases and J 7 bases; bases outside gene matches: 11. The length of the CDR3 is 14 residues. The CDR3 coding sequence is TGTGCCAGCAGCCCCTGGTCGGGGGGAAGGGAGCAGTACTTC. Protein sequence: CASSPWSGGREQYF.

V usage is TRBV7-2 and J usage is TRBJ1-6, with 7 bases identical to TRBD1. CDR3 size: 14 residues. CDR1 is SGHTA, CDR2 FQGNSA, per germline. V lost 5 bases and J lost 8; bases outside the gene matches: 6. CDR3 coding DNA: TGTGCCAGCAGCACCGGGGACAGCCATTCACCCCTCCACTTT. Its protein product is CASSTGDSHSPLHF.

Only a few counts were recorded for this clone. The chain has TRBV19 and TRBJ2-3; 7 nucleotides match TRBD2. The CDR3 loop spans 14 amino acids. Trimming removed 10 bases from V and 6 bases from J; junction bases left unmatched: 13. The germline V gene has CDR1 LNHDA and CDR2 SQIVND (reference sequence). CDR3: CATLPSLADDTQYF. CDR3 in DNA: TGTGCCACGCTCCCCTCGCTAGCGGACGATACGCAGTATTTT.

This clone was seen a few times. The chain is built from TRBV6-5 and TRBJ1-4; D call uncertain. V gave up 11 bases and J gave up 8 bases, with 18 bases separating them. This CDR3 region has 13 residues. The germline gives CDR1 MNHEY, CDR2 SVGAGI. DNA for the CDR3: TGTGCCCCCTCTGGCGGGATGGGAGAAAAACTGTTTTTT. Translation: CAPSGGMGEKLFF.

The CDR3 loop is CASSPANNQPQHF. The CDR3 region has the DNA TGTGCCAGCTCACCAGCGAACAATCAGCCCCAGCATTTT. V is TRBV18 and J is TRBJ1-5; D remains ambiguous. Germline CDR1 and CDR2: KGHSH and LQKENI. The CDR3 is made up of 13 amino acids. The V end lost 2 bases, the J end lost 3 bases, and 5 bases lay between the germline ends.

This clone was detected only a few times. CDR3 sequence reads: CASGSSGGDTQYF. The CDR3 DNA sequence: TGTGCCAGCGGATCAAGCGGTGGGGATACGCAGTATTTT. The chain carries TRBV4-2 and TRBJ2-3; a possible D gene is TRBD2 (5 bases). Trimming removed 8 bases at V and 6 bases at J, with 15 bases between. This CDR3 is 13 amino acids long. Looked up from germline, CDR1 is LGHNA and CDR2 is YNFKEQ.

V gene TRBV2 combines with J gene TRBJ1-5, with no clear D. The V gene's germline CDR1 is SNHLY and CDR2 FYNNEI. The CDR3 is made up of 13 amino acids. Deletions cut 7 bases from V and 6 bases from J, with 13 bases between. CDR3 loop: CASNAVGGQPQHF. The CDR3 DNA follows: TGTGCCAGCAACGCCGTGGGAGGTCAGCCCCAGCATTTT.